Presented here are 8 T cell receptor beta chains from one specimen sequenced in a study of blood T cells in healthy people across ages. A second PCR, run for roughly 7 to 12 cycles, used a sample-barcoded 5' primer plus a J-beta primer mix. TCRdb fed the 5' RACE reads into MiXCR, producing one record per CDR3 protein. The sample lists 1.5 million to 2 million distinct CDR3 sequences, about 35% occurring once. The sample consisted of blood. All receptors come from a woman in her twenties or thirties in good health.

This clonotype was found a few times. The gene calls are TRBV11-2 and TRBJ2-3; D possibly corresponds to TRBD2 (6 bases). CDR1 is SGHAT, CDR2 FQNNGV, per germline. Trimming took off 11 bases at V and 8 bases at J, with 17 bases between the two ends. The length of the CDR3 is 12 residues. The CDR3 loop is CAGERAEGTQYF. The DNA for the CDR3 is TGTGCCGGAGAGCGGGCGGAGGGTACGCAGTATTTT.

A single count supports this clonotype. This may arise from a read error, as a much more abundant clone is one base away. The chain links TRBV4-1 to TRBJ2-7; 10 bases map to TRBD1. The end of the DNA fits TRBJ2-5 better, so the J call may be wrong. Looked up from germline, CDR1 is MGHRA and CDR2 is YSYEKL. This CDR3 contains 17 residues. The CDR3 is CAGSHPFRDRGRETQYF. CDR3 bases: TGCGCCGGCAGCCACCCATTCCGGGACAGGGGTAGAGAGACCCAGTACTTC.

Here the CDR3 reads CSATQGLLGYTF. The CDR3 DNA sequence: TGCAGTGCTACCCAGGGTTTACTTGGCTACACCTTC. The chain combines TRBV20-1 with TRBJ1-2; tentative D call: TRBD1 (5 bases). The ends were cut back, 4 bases at V and 7 bases at J, with 13 bases in the middle. CDR1 and CDR2 from the germline V gene are DFQATT and SNEGSKA (reference sequence). The CDR3 totals 12 residues.

This clonotype has more than one count but fewer than ten. The genes are TRBV20-1 and TRBJ2-1, with a possible D match to TRBD2 (6 bases). V was trimmed by 4 bases and J by 4 bases, leaving 14 bases between them. The CDR3 length is 14 residues. Germline values: CDR1 DFQATT, CDR2 SNEGSKA (reference sequence). As DNA, the CDR3 is TGCAGTGCTAAGGAGGGAATGTTTTACAATGAGCAGTTCTTC. It translates to CSAKEGMFYNEQFF.

This clonotype was counted only a few times. A much larger clone lies one base from this, so it may be a read error. The gene calls are TRBV9 and TRBJ2-1, with D perhaps matching TRBD2 (5 bases). Germline values: CDR1 SGDLS, CDR2 YYNGEE. The CDR3 has 15 amino acids. This chain's CDR3 is CVSSVGSGAYNEQFF. For the CDR3, the DNA is TGTGTCAGCAGCGTAGGGTCCGGGGCCTACAATGAGCAGTTCTTC.

The genes are TRBV20-1 and TRBJ1-2, with TRBD1 as a possible D gene (6 bases). Trimming took off 2 bases at V and 8 bases at J, with 12 bases between the two ends. Germline CDR1 is DFQATT and CDR2 is SNEGSKA (reference sequence). This CDR3 spans 12 amino acids. The CDR3 protein is CSARWGAWGYTF. The CDR3 DNA reads as TGCAGTGCTAGATGGGGGGCTTGGGGCTACACCTTC.

The chain is built from TRBV7-2 and TRBJ2-3; D may be TRBD2 (5 bases). V was clipped by 2 bases and J by 5 bases, with 23 bases between them. CDR3 size: 18 residues. The germline gives CDR1 SGHTA, CDR2 FQGNSA. The CDR3 DNA is TGTGCCAGCAGCTTAAACCCTCGAACTAGTCGTTTAAGAGATACGCAGTATTTT. Translation gives CASSLNPRTSRLRDTQYF.

The rearrangement uses TRBV5-1 and TRBJ1-1; 7 nucleotides agree with TRBD1. Germline V gene data show CDR1 as SGHRS and CDR2 as YFSETQ. CDR3 length: 16 residues. With V trimmed by 4 bases and J by 0 bases, 9 bases remained unmatched. The CDR3 loop is CASSPGRDSMNTEAFF. DNA of the CDR3: TGCGCCAGCAGCCCGGGACGGGACAGTATGAACACTGAAGCTTTCTTT.